This T cell receptor (beta chain) was identified during a study of shared clonotypes between healthy human individuals. The J segment lost 2 bases and the V segment lost 5 bases, leaving 4 bases of the junction unmatched. Germline lookup yields CDR1 SEHNR and CDR2 FQNEAQ (reference sequence). The CDR3 runs 14 residues. Some clones are missing from TCRdb's copy, which holds only in-frame ones; the method was immunoSEQ multiplex PCR. The sample yields around 2.1 million clones, about 92% seen once. CD8 cells regarded as naive lacked CD45RO, were positively chosen for CCR7, and omitted terminally differentiated effector memory CD45RA+ cells.

Specimen: naive CD8+ T cells from PBMCs. V gene TRBV7-9 combines with J gene TRBJ2-5, with 8 bases aligning to TRBD1. The sequence was collected from a man between 18 and 35 years old in good health. Some clones in this sample may be carry-over from other donors' samples. CDR3 DNA: TGTGCCAGCAGCCGACAGGGGCGGCAAGAGACCCAGTACTTC. This translates into CASSRQGRQETQYF.